These 8 T cell receptor beta chains originate from one sample sequenced in a study of T cell responses to AZD1222 COVID-19 vaccine. Sequencing was performed with immunoSEQ multiplex PCR; in TCRdb, only in-frame clones are kept and a portion is missing. The table includes 140,000 to 150,000 clones, about 90% detected once. Sequencing was performed on peripheral blood, taken on day 0 of AZD1222 vaccination. Source of these receptors: an adult in good health.

The genes are TRBV7-6 and TRBJ1-5; 10 nucleotides match TRBD1. Germline CDR1 and CDR2: SGHVS and FNYEAQ. The CDR3 runs 16 residues. J was trimmed by 2 bases and V by 1 base; bases with no gene match: 2. The CDR3 nucleotides are TGTGCCAGCAGCTTAGGAGGGACAGGGGGCAATCAGCCCCAGCATTTT. Amino acids: CASSLGGTGGNQPQHF.

This chain uses TRBV10-3 with TRBJ2-2, with 7 bases that match TRBD1. The CDR3 sequence is 17 residues long. In germline, CDR1 is ENHRY, CDR2 SYGVKD. The V and J ends lost 0 bases and 0 bases, in that order; junction bases with no gene match: 4. For the CDR3, the DNA is TGTGCCATCAGTGAGTCGGGACAGACCTCGAACACCGGGGAGCTGTTTTTT. Encoded protein: CAISESGQTSNTGELFF.

This clone came up many times. CDR3 bases: TGTGCCAGCAGCCCAGGGGCGCATACTGAAGCTTTCTTT. This gives the protein CASSPGAHTEAFF. This rearrangement joins TRBV3-1 (or the pseudogene TRBV3-2) to TRBJ1-1; the D gene is possibly TRBD1 (6 bases). The CDR3 covers 13 residues. The V end lost 4 bases, the J end lost 5 bases, and 11 bases lay between the germline ends. Germline CDR1 and CDR2: LGHDT and YNNKEL (reference sequence).

The chain has TRBV5-6 and TRBJ1-3; no reliable D call. The ends were cut back, 1 base at V and 6 bases at J, with 8 bases in the middle. CDR3 length equals 13 residues. CDR1 and CDR2 from the germline V gene are SGHDT and YYEEEE. The CDR3 DNA follows: TGTGCCAGCAGCTTGAACGGAATAAACACCATATATTTT. This encodes CASSLNGINTIYF.

The gene calls are TRBV3-1 (or the pseudogene TRBV3-2) and TRBJ2-2; D remains ambiguous. Trimming removed 1 base at V and 13 bases at J, with 10 bases between. There are 12 residues in the CDR3. Germline V gene lookup returns CDR1 LGHDT and CDR2 YNNKEL (reference sequence). CDR3 loop: CASSQVGVGLFF. The DNA of the CDR3 is TGTGCCAGCAGCCAAGTCGGCGTTGGGCTGTTTTTT.

The chain combines TRBV6-5 with TRBJ1-2; 10 bases line up with TRBD1. The ends lost 8 bases at V and 8 bases at J; junction bases unmatched: 8. Germline V CDR1 and CDR2: MNHEY, SVGAGI. The CDR3 has 13 amino acids. The CDR3 DNA is TGTGCCAGCCAAACCCGGGACAGGGGCGGCTACACCTTC. Translated, it gives CASQTRDRGGYTF.

V and J are TRBV6-5 and TRBJ2-7; D unresolved. The germline V gene encodes CDR1 MNHEY and CDR2 SVGAGI. Trimming took off 8 bases at V and 2 bases at J, with 13 bases between the two ends. This CDR3 has 13 amino acids. CDR3 region: CASGPGPTYEQYF. The DNA for the CDR3 is TGTGCCAGCGGCCCGGGTCCGACCTACGAGCAGTACTTC.

This sequence joins TRBV29-1 and TRBJ2-7; D is possibly TRBD1 (6 bases). V was clipped by 4 bases and J by 6 bases, with 13 bases between them. The CDR3 covers 12 residues. Germline V gives CDR1 SQVTM, CDR2 ANQGSEA. The CDR3: CSVAPGVGEQYF. The CDR3 nucleotides are TGCAGCGTTGCTCCAGGGGTCGGCGAGCAGTACTTC.